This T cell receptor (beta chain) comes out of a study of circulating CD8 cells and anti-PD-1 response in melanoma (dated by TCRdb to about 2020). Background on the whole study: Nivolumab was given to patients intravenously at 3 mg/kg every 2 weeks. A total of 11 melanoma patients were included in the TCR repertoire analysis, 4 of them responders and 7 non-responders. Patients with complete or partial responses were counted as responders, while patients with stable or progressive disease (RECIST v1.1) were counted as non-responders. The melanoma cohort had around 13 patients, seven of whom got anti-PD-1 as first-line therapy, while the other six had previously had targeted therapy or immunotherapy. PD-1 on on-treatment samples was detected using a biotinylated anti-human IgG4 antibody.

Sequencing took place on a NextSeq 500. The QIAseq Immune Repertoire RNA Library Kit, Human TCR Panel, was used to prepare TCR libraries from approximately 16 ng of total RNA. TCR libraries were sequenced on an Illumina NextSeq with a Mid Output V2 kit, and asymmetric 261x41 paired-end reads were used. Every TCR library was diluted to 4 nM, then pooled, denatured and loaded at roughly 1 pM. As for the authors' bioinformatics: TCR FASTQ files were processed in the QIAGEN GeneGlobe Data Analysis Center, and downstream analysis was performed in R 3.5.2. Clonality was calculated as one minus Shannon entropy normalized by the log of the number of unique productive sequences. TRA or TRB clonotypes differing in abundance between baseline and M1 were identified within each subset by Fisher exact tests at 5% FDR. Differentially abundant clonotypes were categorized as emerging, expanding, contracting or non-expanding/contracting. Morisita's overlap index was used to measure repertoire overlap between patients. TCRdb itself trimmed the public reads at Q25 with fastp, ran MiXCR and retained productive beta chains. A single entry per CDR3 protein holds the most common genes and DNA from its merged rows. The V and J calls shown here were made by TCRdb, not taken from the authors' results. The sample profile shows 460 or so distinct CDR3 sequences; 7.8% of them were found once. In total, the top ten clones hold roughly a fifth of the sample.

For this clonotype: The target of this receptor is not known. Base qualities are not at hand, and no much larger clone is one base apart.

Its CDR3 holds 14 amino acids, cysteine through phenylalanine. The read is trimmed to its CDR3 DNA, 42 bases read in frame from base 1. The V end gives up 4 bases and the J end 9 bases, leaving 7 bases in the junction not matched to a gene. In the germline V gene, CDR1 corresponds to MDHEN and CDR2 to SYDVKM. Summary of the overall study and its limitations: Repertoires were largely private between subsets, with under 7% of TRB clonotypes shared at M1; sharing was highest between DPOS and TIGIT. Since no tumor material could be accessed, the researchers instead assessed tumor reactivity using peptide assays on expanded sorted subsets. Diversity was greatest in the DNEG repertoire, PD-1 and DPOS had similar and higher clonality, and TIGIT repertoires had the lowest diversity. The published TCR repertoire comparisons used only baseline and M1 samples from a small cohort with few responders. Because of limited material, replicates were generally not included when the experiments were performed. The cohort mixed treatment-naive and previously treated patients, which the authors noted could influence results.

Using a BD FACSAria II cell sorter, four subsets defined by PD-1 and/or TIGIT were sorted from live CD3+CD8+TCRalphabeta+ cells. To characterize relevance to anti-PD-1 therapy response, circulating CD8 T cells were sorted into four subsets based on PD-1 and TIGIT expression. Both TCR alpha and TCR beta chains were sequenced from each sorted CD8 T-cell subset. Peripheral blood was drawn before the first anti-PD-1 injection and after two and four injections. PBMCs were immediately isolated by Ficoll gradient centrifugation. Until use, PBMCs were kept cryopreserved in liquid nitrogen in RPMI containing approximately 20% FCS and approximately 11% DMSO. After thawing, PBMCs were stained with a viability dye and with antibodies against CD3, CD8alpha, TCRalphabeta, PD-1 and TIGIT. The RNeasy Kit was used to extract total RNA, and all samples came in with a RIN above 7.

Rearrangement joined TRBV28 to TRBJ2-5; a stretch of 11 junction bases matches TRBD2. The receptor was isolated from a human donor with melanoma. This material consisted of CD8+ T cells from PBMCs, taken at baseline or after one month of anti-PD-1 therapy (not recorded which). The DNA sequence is TGTGCCAGCAGTTCGATGGGACTAGCGGAAGCCCAGTACTTC. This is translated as CASSSMGLAEAQYF.